The source of this TCR beta chain is a study of shared clonotypes between healthy human individuals. The CDR3 extends over 19 amino acids. CDR1 is SGHRS and CDR2 is YFSETQ in the germline V gene. The trim removed 0 bases at V and 2 bases at J, leaving 9 bases unmatched. Generated by immunoSEQ multiplex PCR, the TCRdb table keeps only in-frame clones and is missing some. The data hold 1.5 million to 1.9 million clones, with 95% to 99% observed a single time. The sample taken for sequencing was naive CD4+ T cells sorted from blood. This sample's subset: CD45RA+ positively selected. The chain carries TRBV5-1 and TRBJ2-7; TRBD2 agrees at 15 bases. This TCR came from a man younger than 40 in good health. This chain's CDR3 is CASSLGPGTSGRFPYEQYF. In DNA form, the CDR3 reads TGCGCCAGCAGCTTGGGACCCGGGACTAGCGGGAGGTTTCCCTACGAGCAGTACTTC.